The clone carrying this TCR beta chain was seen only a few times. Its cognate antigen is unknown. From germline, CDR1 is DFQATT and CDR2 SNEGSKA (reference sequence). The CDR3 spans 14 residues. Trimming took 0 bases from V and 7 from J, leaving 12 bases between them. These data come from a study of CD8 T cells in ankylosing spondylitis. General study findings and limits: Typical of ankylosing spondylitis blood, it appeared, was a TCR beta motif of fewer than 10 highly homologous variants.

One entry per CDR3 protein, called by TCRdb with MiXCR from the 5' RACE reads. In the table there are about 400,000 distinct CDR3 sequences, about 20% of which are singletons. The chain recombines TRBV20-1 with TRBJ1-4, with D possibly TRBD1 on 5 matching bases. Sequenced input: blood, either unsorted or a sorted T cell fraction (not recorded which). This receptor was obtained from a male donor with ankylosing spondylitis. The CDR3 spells CSARDGGNREKLFF. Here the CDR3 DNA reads TGCAGTGCTAGAGATGGGGGGAATCGTGAAAAACTGTTTTTT.